A selection of T cell receptor beta chains follows, all from one sample in a study of blood T cells in healthy people across ages. From the 5' RACE reads, TCRdb called clonotypes with MiXCR, one entry per CDR3 protein. The table includes 1.5 million to 1.9 million distinct CDR3 sequences, about 45% detected once. The specimen was blood. The receptors stem from a woman under 30 in good health. CDR3s include the opening cysteine and the closing phenylalanine or tryptophan. D genes are given only for firm matches. Clone size is stated in some rows and not others, as once, few, many or a class when expanded.

.	TRBV9	TRBJ2-5	.	15	CASSVERGKEETQYF	TGTGCCAGCAGCGTAGAGAGGGGAAAGGAAGAGACCCAGTACTTC
once	TRBV6-5	TRBJ1-1	.	15	CASSYSWQGGTEAFF	TGTGCCAGCAGTTACTCATGGCAGGGCGGGACTGAAGCTTTCTTT
.	TRBV28	TRBJ1-1	.	15	CASSPPRWSVREAFF	TGTGCCAGCAGTCCGCCCCGGTGGTCCGTACGTGAAGCTTTCTTT
few	TRBV7-3	TRBJ2-3	TRBD2	15	CASSRLAESTDTQYF	TGTGCCAGCAGTCGACTAGCGGAGAGCACAGATACGCAGTATTTT
few	TRBV9	TRBJ1-5	.	14	CASSGEDDGQPQHF	TGTGCCAGCAGCGGTGAAGACGATGGTCAGCCCCAGCATTTT
.	TRBV6-5	TRBJ1-5	.	15	CASSYSGASNQPQHF	TGTGCCAGCAGTTACTCAGGGGCTAGCAATCAGCCCCAGCATTTT
few	TRBV20-1	TRBJ2-4	.	15	CSAPLPRVAKNIQYF	TGCAGTGCCCCTCTCCCCAGGGTAGCCAAAAACATTCAGTACTTC
few	TRBV12-3/TRBV12-4	TRBJ2-1	TRBD2	15	CASKSSGGPSNEQFF	TGTGCCAGCAAATCCAGCGGGGGGCCGAGTAATGAGCAGTTCTTC
.	TRBV6-2/TRBV6-3	TRBJ1-1	.	14	CASSPWREVTEAFF	TGTGCCAGCAGCCCATGGAGGGAGGTCACTGAAGCTTTCTTT
.	TRBV14	TRBJ2-5	.	17	CASSRTDRQAFQETQYF	TGTGCCAGCAGCCGGACCGACAGGCAGGCATTCCAAGAGACCCAGTACTTC
.	TRBV6-1	TRBJ1-2	TRBD1	15	CASSEQGQGIYGYTF	TGTGCCAGCAGTGAACAGGGACAGGGGATTTATGGCTACACCTTC
.	TRBV29-1	TRBJ2-5	TRBD2	14	CSVGGRGAYNEQYF	TGCAGCGTCGGTGGGCGGGGGGCCTACAATGAGCAGTACTTC
few	TRBV20-1	TRBJ1-1	TRBD1	15	CSARGDSVLGTEAFF	TGCAGTGCTAGAGGGGACAGCGTCCTGGGGACTGAAGCTTTCTTT
few	TRBV6-5	TRBJ2-5	.	14	CASSPSQGGKTQYF	TGTGCCAGCAGTCCCTCCCAGGGGGGGAAGACCCAGTACTTC
.	TRBV6-5	TRBJ1-6	.	19	CASSYGRSPPSSYNSPLHF	TGTGCCAGCAGTTACGGCAGGTCCCCACCTAGCTCCTATAATTCACCCCTCCACTTT
.	TRBV29-1	TRBJ2-3	.	14	CSVDASLGTDTQYF	TGCAGCGTTGATGCCAGTCTAGGCACAGATACGCAGTATTTT
.	TRBV5-1	TRBJ1-2	.	16	CASSLFGDGSGDGYTF	TGCGCCAGCAGCTTGTTTGGGGATGGTAGCGGGGATGGCTACACCTTC
.	TRBV28	TRBJ2-3	.	14	CASSTRWGTDTQYF	TGTGCCAGCAGTACTAGGTGGGGCACAGATACGCAGTATTTT
few	TRBV20-1	TRBJ2-7	.	13	CSARDQPPYGQYF	TGCAGTGCTAGAGATCAACCCCCCTACGGGCAGTACTTC
.	TRBV6-5	TRBJ1-5	.	15	CASSYAREGVQPQHF	TGTGCCAGCAGTTACGCGAGGGAGGGCGTTCAGCCCCAGCATTTT
.	TRBV5-1	TRBJ1-2	TRBD1	14	CASSLALDRGGYTF	TGCGCCAGCAGCTTGGCCCTGGACAGGGGTGGGTACACCTTC
.	TRBV7-9	TRBJ2-7	.	14	CASSLGGDYNEQYF	TGTGCCAGCAGCTTAGGGGGAGACTACAATGAGCAGTACTTC
.	TRBV6-2/TRBV6-3	TRBJ2-7	.	13	CACAEAGRDEQYF	TGTGCCTGTGCTGAGGCGGGCCGTGATGAGCAGTACTTC
once	TRBV20-1	TRBJ2-7	.	11	CSAVVTLEQYF	TGCAGTGCTGTTGTGACGCTCGAGCAGTACTTC
.	TRBV20-1	TRBJ1-2	.	14	CSALVGRGDYGYTF	TGCAGTGCCCTGGTTGGCAGGGGAGACTATGGCTACACCTTC
.	TRBV7-2	TRBJ2-1	.	15	CASSLLVVKHNEQFF	TGTGCCAGCAGTTTACTAGTGGTTAAGCACAATGAGCAGTTCTTC
few	TRBV7-2	TRBJ1-1	.	10	CASSRGLAFF	TGTGCCAGCAGTCGAGGGTTGGCTTTCTTT